This T cell receptor (beta chain) appears in the sequencing data of a study of blood T cell repertoires in COVID-19. It was during active infection that Seattle patients were enrolled and then longitudinally followed. Per the study methods: Estimates of nucleated cell counts were drawn from the amplification of reference gene primers. This table comes from immunoSEQ multiplex PCR, and its TCRdb copy is limited to in-frame clones, with some not included. V and J calls and clone size are as listed in that table; D and trimming were resolved from the DNA. The data hold approximately 230,000 clones, with 88% observed a single time. Germline CDR1 reads LNHDA; CDR2 reads SQIVND (reference sequence). The CDR3 runs to 15 residues. V lost 7 bases and J 5 bases, leaving 21 bases between the germline ends.

This receptor was identified in a woman aged 25-40 years with COVID-19, enrolled during active disease. This chain links TRBV19 with TRBJ2-7, with D perhaps matching TRBD2 (6 bases). The sequencing sample was made of peripheral blood. The CDR3: CASKGGEKGYDEQYF. CDR3 sequence (DNA): TGTGCCAGTAAAGGAGGGGAGAAAGGTTACGACGAGCAGTACTTC.